Below are 27 T cell receptor beta chains sequenced from a single sample in a study of graft-versus-host responses after intestinal transplantation. Produced via immunoSEQ multiplex PCR; TCRdb's table is partial and in-frame only. The table shows 40,000 to 45,000 clones, with roughly 96% occurring only once. Their antigens are not known. This material consisted of unstimulated CD8+ T cells sorted from spleen or lymph node cells, taken before transplant. Receptors originate from a human donor who was the organ donor for an intestinal transplant.

The chain uses TRBV5-4 and TRBJ2-3, with 12 bases fitting TRBD2. CDR1 and CDR2 (germline): SGHNT, YYREEE (reference sequence). Trimming at V came to 3 bases and at J to 6 bases, leaving 5 bases not matched to a gene. The CDR3 covers 15 residues. CDR3 in DNA: TGTGCCAGCAGCTCTAGCGGGGGGGCCGGGGATACGCAGTATTTT. It encodes CASSSSGGAGDTQYF.

The gene calls are TRBV4-1 and TRBJ1-2, with D uncertain. CDR3 length: 15 amino acids. CDR1 is MGHRA, CDR2 YSYEKL, per germline. Between the trimmed V and J ends, which lost 1 base and 4 bases, there was a span of 13 bases. The CDR3 loop is CASSQGASGLYGYTF. The CDR3, as DNA: TGCGCCAGCAGCCAAGGGGCCTCAGGACTCTATGGCTACACCTTC.

This chain joins TRBV9 and TRBJ1-1, with no clear D. V was clipped by 4 bases and J by 6 bases, with 16 bases between them. The CDR3 length is 14 residues. Per germline, CDR1 SGDLS and CDR2 YYNGEE. The CDR3 coding sequence is TGTGCCAGCAGCCCCGCCACTGGGGATCCTGAAGCTTTCTTT. It is translated as CASSPATGDPEAFF.

This clone showed up just once. The V call is TRBV7-3, the J call TRBJ1-1, with D perhaps matching TRBD1 (5 bases). The CDR3 covers 14 residues. Trimming pared 3 bases from V and 4 bases from J, leaving 12 bases between. In germline, CDR1 is SGHTA, CDR2 FQGTGA. The DNA of the CDR3 is TGTGCCAGCAGCTTTGGGGGATTGGGCACTGAAGCTTTCTTT. Residues: CASSFGGLGTEAFF.

The chain combines TRBV30 with TRBJ2-7, with a tentative D call TRBD1 (6 bases). Trimming removed 2 bases at V and 5 bases at J, with 22 bases between. The CDR3 is 16 amino acids. Germline V CDR1 and CDR2: GTSNPN, SVGIG (reference sequence). The DNA of the CDR3 is TGTGCCTGGAGTCTCCTTACAGGGCAGGGGCTTCACGAGCAGTACTTC. Amino acids: CAWSLLTGQGLHEQYF. Looking up the rest from reference TRBV30 and TRBJ2-7 gives the full variable domain: SQTIHQWPATLVQPVGSPLSLECTVEGTSNPNLYWYRQAAGRGLQLLFYSVGIGQISSEVPQNLSASRPQDRQFILSSKKLLLSDSGFYLCAWSLLTGQGLHEQYFGPGTRLTVT.

The chain carries TRBV9 and TRBJ2-1; 8 bases map to TRBD1. After removal of 4 bases from V and 3 bases from J, the junction contained 3 bases not matched to a gene. There are 14 residues in the CDR3. Per the germline V gene, CDR1 is SGDLS and CDR2 is YYNGEE. The DNA for the CDR3 is TGTGCCAGCAGCTCCACAGGGGGCTACAATGAGCAGTTCTTC. Protein sequence: CASSSTGGYNEQFF.

The chain is built from TRBV2 and TRBJ2-7; D is unclear. V gave up 7 bases and J gave up 6 bases, with 16 bases separating them. Germline V gene data show CDR1 as SNHLY and CDR2 as FYNNEI. The CDR3 loop spans 13 amino acids. Here the CDR3 reads CASIGGLELEQYF. For the CDR3, the DNA is TGTGCCAGCATTGGCGGTTTGGAGCTCGAGCAGTACTTC.

In its sample, this clone was seen once. The gene calls are TRBV6-5 and TRBJ2-5; D remains ambiguous. Near its end, the DNA agrees better with TRBJ2-7, so the J call may be wrong. From germline, CDR1 is MNHEY and CDR2 SVGAGI. CDR3 length equals 14 residues. The CDR3 loop is CASSYSLSPGEQYF. In DNA, the CDR3 is TGTGCCAGCAGTTACTCCTTATCTCCGGGCGAGCAGTACTTC.

The genes are TRBV5-1 and TRBJ1-1; D is unresolved. V lost 4 bases to trimming and J lost 0 bases, with 31 bases between them. The CDR3 is made up of 21 amino acids. CDR1 and CDR2 (germline): SGHRS, YFSETQ. CDR3 nucleotide sequence: TGCGCCAGCAGCCTTGGCGCTTGGTTTGGGGTCAGGAGATATATGAACACTGAAGCTTTCTTT. The encoded protein is CASSLGAWFGVRRYMNTEAFF.

This sequence joins TRBV4-3 and TRBJ2-5; 7 positions agree with TRBD1. The CDR3 consists of 16 residues. Germline CDR1 is LGHNA and CDR2 is YSLEER. V gave up 0 bases and J gave up 4 bases; unmatched junction bases: 8. The CDR3 sequence is CASSQDWGSGGETQYF. CDR3 DNA sequence: TGCGCCAGCAGCCAAGATTGGGGCTCAGGGGGAGAGACCCAGTACTTC.

The genes are TRBV4-2 and TRBJ2-7, with TRBD2 identical over 11 bases. The V and J ends lost 0 bases and 5 bases, in that order; junction bases with no gene match: 9. The germline V gene has CDR1 LGHNA and CDR2 YNFKEQ. The CDR3 has 17 amino acids. This chain's CDR3 is CASSQDWLAGGINEQYF. In DNA form, the CDR3 reads TGTGCCAGCAGCCAAGATTGGCTAGCGGGGGGTATCAACGAGCAGTACTTC.

The V and J genes are TRBV27 and TRBJ1-2; D call uncertain. V gave up 5 bases and J gave up 0 bases, with 16 bases separating them. Germline-derived CDR1 and CDR2 are MNHEY and SMNVEV (reference sequence). CDR3 length: 16 amino acids. CDR3 region: CASSPLWGWANYGYTF. CDR3 DNA: TGTGCCAGCAGTCCTCTTTGGGGTTGGGCTAACTATGGCTACACCTTC.

The chain employs TRBV19 and TRBJ1-2; no clear D. Germline CDR1 reads LNHDA; CDR2 reads SQIVND (reference sequence). V was trimmed by 0 bases and J by 1 base, leaving 6 bases between them. There are 14 residues in the CDR3. In DNA form, the CDR3 reads TGTGCCAGTAGTATAGATGCGGGTAACTATGGCTACACCTTC. This codes for CASSIDAGNYGYTF. The whole variable domain, filled in from reference TRBV19 and TRBJ1-2, reads DGGITQSPKYLFRKEGQNVTLSCEQNLNHDAMYWYRQDPGQGLRLIYYSQIVNDFQKGDIAEGYSVSREKKESFPLTVTSAQKNPTAFYLCASSIDAGNYGYTFGSGTRLTVV.

The chain couples TRBV6-6 to TRBJ2-1; 9 nucleotides match TRBD2. Per germline, CDR1 MNHNY and CDR2 SVGAGI (reference sequence). The CDR3 sequence is 15 residues long. Trimming at V came to 8 bases and at J to 4 bases, leaving 9 bases not matched to a gene. The CDR3 sequence is CASYLSSGAYNEQFF. For the CDR3, the DNA is TGTGCCAGCTATCTTTCTAGCGGGGCGTACAATGAGCAGTTCTTC.

The CDR3 is CASSQALQGDGYSNQPQHF. CDR3 sequence (DNA): TGTGCCAGCAGCCAAGCCCTGCAGGGAGATGGGTATAGCAATCAGCCCCAGCATTTT. This chain links TRBV4-2 with TRBJ1-5, with D perhaps TRBD1 (5 bases). V lost 1 base and J lost 0, with 19 bases in between. The length of the CDR3 is 19 residues. Germline assignment: CDR1 LGHNA and CDR2 YNFKEQ.

The rearrangement uses TRBV9 and TRBJ2-5; TRBD2 is a possible D gene (6 bases). The CDR3 has 15 residues. CDR1 is SGDLS and CDR2 is YYNGEE in the germline V gene. V gave up 0 bases and J gave up 5 bases, with 14 bases separating them. The CDR3 is CASSVEGGVAETQYF. The DNA for the CDR3 is TGTGCCAGCAGCGTAGAAGGCGGGGTTGCGGAGACCCAGTACTTC. The full variable domain, in which reference TRBV9 and TRBJ2-5 provide the parts outside the CDR3, is DSGVTQTPKHLITATGQRVTLRCSPRSGDLSVYWYQQSLDQGLQFLIQYYNGEERAKGNILERFSAQQFPDLHSELNLSSLELGDSALYFCASSVEGGVAETQYFGPGTRLLVL.

The chain is built from TRBV19 and TRBJ1-1; D remains unclear. The CDR3 extends over 13 amino acids. The germline V gene encodes CDR1 LNHDA and CDR2 SQIVND (reference sequence). Trimming took off 6 bases at V and 1 base at J, with 9 bases between the two ends. The chain's CDR3 is CASRISGNTEAFF. The CDR3 coding sequence is TGTGCCAGTAGAATTTCGGGGAACACTGAAGCTTTCTTT.

The V gene is TRBV11-1, the J gene TRBJ2-1, with D unresolved. Germline CDR1 reads SGHAT; CDR2 reads FQDESV (reference sequence). V lost 5 bases and J 4 bases, leaving 9 bases between the germline ends. The CDR3 has 13 residues. CDR3 DNA: TGTGCCAGCAGCCTCCTACTGTACAATGAGCAGTTCTTC. It codes for CASSLLLYNEQFF.

This CDR3 is CASSTRVGTEAFF. The CDR3 DNA is TGTGCCAGCAGTACCAGGGTGGGCACTGAAGCTTTCTTT. The chain couples TRBV27 to TRBJ1-1; possible D gene TRBD1, 5 bases. Germline values: CDR1 MNHEY, CDR2 SMNVEV (reference sequence). CDR3 length: 13 residues. Deletions cut 5 bases from V and 4 bases from J, with 11 bases between.

The chain links TRBV4-3 to TRBJ2-7, with 9 bases lining up with TRBD1. Germline V gene sequence: CDR1 LGHNA, CDR2 YSLEER. There are 17 residues in the CDR3. The J segment lost 1 base and the V segment lost 0 bases, leaving 7 bases of the junction unmatched. CDR3 nucleotides: TGCGCCAGCAGCCAAGATACCGGGACAGGGATATCCTACGAGCAGTACTTC. It yields the protein CASSQDTGTGISYEQYF.

The chain combines TRBV7-9 with TRBJ2-3; the D is unclear. CDR1 and CDR2 (germline): SEHNR, FQNEAQ (reference sequence). The germline V and J ends were trimmed by 5 bases and 4 bases, with 7 bases remaining between them. The CDR3 loop spans 12 amino acids. In DNA form, the CDR3 reads TGTGCCAGCAGCCTTCAGTCAGATACGCAGTATTTT. Its protein product is CASSLQSDTQYF.

The V and J genes are TRBV14 and TRBJ1-2; possible D gene TRBD1, 5 bases. Germline V gene lookup returns CDR1 SGHDN and CDR2 FVKESK. CDR3 length equals 16 residues. V lost 0 bases and J lost 7, with 18 bases in between. In nucleotides, the CDR3 is TGTGCCAGCAGCCAAGATCTGACGGGGGTTGTCTCTGGCTACACCTTC. Encoded protein: CASSQDLTGVVSGYTF.

The genes are TRBV5-4 and TRBJ2-7; 8 positions agree with TRBD1. Trimming cost V 0 bases and J 5 bases; bases outside gene matches: 4. Germline V gene lookup returns CDR1 SGHNT and CDR2 YYREEE (reference sequence). The CDR3 loop spans 14 amino acids. CDR3: CASSLGQGINEQYF. CDR3 coding DNA: TGTGCCAGCAGCTTGGGACAGGGGATCAACGAGCAGTACTTC.

The chain carries TRBV11-2 and TRBJ1-2; 7 nucleotides line up with TRBD1. This CDR3 contains 17 residues. Germline V gives CDR1 SGHAT, CDR2 FQNNGV. The V and J ends lost 3 bases and 4 bases, in that order; junction bases with no gene match: 14. DNA of the CDR3: TGTGCCAGCAGCTTCCAGATACCGGGACAGCTCGCCTATGGCTACACCTTC. Amino acid sequence: CASSFQIPGQLAYGYTF. The full variable domain, its missing parts supplied by reference TRBV11-2 and TRBJ1-2, is EAGVAQSPRYKIIEKRQSVAFWCNPISGHATLYWYQQILGQGPKLLIQFQNNGVVDDSQLPKDRFSAERLKGVDSTLKIQPAKLEDSAVYLCASSFQIPGQLAYGYTFGSGTRLTVV.

This chain links TRBV4-1 with TRBJ2-7; D uncertain. The CDR3 is 13 amino acids. The V gene's germline CDR1 is MGHRA and CDR2 YSYEKL. The V end was cut by 2 bases, the J end by 1 base, with 6 bases between. Here the CDR3 DNA reads TGCGCCAGCAGCCAATCGCCGTCCTACGAGCAGTACTTC. Translation: CASSQSPSYEQYF.

This chain connects TRBV4-3 to TRBJ2-2, with D perhaps matching TRBD1 or TRBD2 (5 bases each). CDR1 LGHNA and CDR2 YSLEER come from the germline V gene. V was clipped by 0 bases and J by 4 bases, with 12 bases between them. The length of the CDR3 is 16 residues. For the CDR3, the DNA is TGCGCCAGCAGCCAAGATCGGGACCCCTCCACCGGGGAGCTGTTTTTT. Its translation is CASSQDRDPSTGELFF.

V is TRBV11-2 and J is TRBJ2-5; D is possibly TRBD2 (5 bases). TRBJ2-7 matches the DNA end more closely, so the J call is doubtful. CDR3 length equals 14 residues. CDR1 and CDR2 from the germline V gene are SGHAT and FQNNGV. CDR3 amino acids: CASSLAGFSYEQYF. In DNA form, the CDR3 reads TGTGCCAGCAGCTTAGCGGGGTTCTCCTACGAGCAGTACTTC.